This entry concerns a single T cell receptor beta chain. The clone's antigen remains unknown. No base qualities exist here, and no much larger clone lies one base off it. This entry belongs to a study of cytomegalovirus exposure and HLA in healthy donors (TCRdb year 2017). For the study in its entirety: In an earlier analysis of roughly 500 of the donors, 276 Gb of sequence data and roughly 100 million unique TCR beta sequences from 150 million to 200 million T cells were reported. Several DR-DQ haplotypes were treated as single units for association and clustering because of strong linkage in the cohort. To study patterns of TCR occurrence, a later analysis re-analyzed previously published TCR beta repertoires from 666 donors and added high-resolution HLA genotyping. To predict cytomegalovirus infection status, the study combined high-throughput TCR immunosequencing, statistical association of individual TCRs with disease status, and machine learning. A separate validation cohort of more than 100 different subjects was used in addition to the roughly 700-subject first cohort. In an earlier analysis of 500 to 650 of the donors, high-throughput TCR beta sequencing was used to judge whether each TCR beta V gene segment behaved as functional or pseudogenic. A later genetic analysis took genome-wide SNP genotypes for about 55% of the 666 donors and used that subset as a discovery cohort. Every repertoire in the discovery cohort had been generated on one and the same sequencing platform. The study aimed to test whether cataloging public T cell receptors could reveal signatures of past pathogen exposure. An early release covering around 630 HLA-typed donors comprised about 290 gigabases of sequencing data and tens of millions of unique TCR sequences. Among the approximately 420 genotyped donors, around 81% belonged to the genetic ancestry cluster associated with self-reported Caucasian donors. Rather than drawing on any new phenotypic data, the later analysis identified candidate immune exposures from TCR beta sequences and the way those sequences occurred across donors. Typing coverage varied by locus: roughly 629-630 donors for A, B, C, DRB1 and DQB1; roughly 560 for DQA1; 606 for DPA1; around 450 for DPB1. The study used immunosequencing to profile the T cell repertoires of approximately 650 subjects and linked those repertoires to cytomegalovirus serostatus. Both class I and class II loci were covered by HLA typing, at four-digit resolution. Among some 410 genotyped donors of the cohort, an average of 235,054 unique TCR beta nucleotide sequences were sequenced per donor, around 18% of them non-productive. Donor age, sex, ethnicity and CMV serostatus were collected together with the repertoire data.

The method was the immunoSEQ multiplex PCR assay. For the multiplex PCR, a mixture combining 60 forward primers for TCR Vbeta segments and 13 reverse primers for TCR Jbeta segments was used. The CDR3 region of rearranged TCR beta genes was amplified from genomic DNA by a multiplex PCR assay. The amplified TCR beta libraries were sequenced on the Illumina HiSeq System as 87-base-pair reads. The source study handled its data this way. In a later analysis, tens of millions of unique TCR beta chains were counted across the roughly 670 repertoires, and roughly 11 million of these chains were shared by at least two donors. Raw reads were error-corrected and collapsed into unique sequences with a nearest-neighbor algorithm that merged closely related sequences to remove PCR and sequencing errors. CDR3 sequences were aligned to IMGT reference sequences to assign V, D and J gene segments. For a sequence to be retained, a match of at least six nucleotides was required to both a V gene segment and a J gene segment. A rearrangement counted as productive if the CDR3 had no stop codons and remained in frame with V and J, and every other rearrangement counted as non-productive. CDR3 was defined by IMGT convention, running from the second conserved V-encoded cysteine to the conserved J-encoded phenylalanine. The earlier analysis of 500 to 750 of the donors excluded any sequence lacking an unambiguous match to a single V gene segment. An earlier analysis of 450 to 650 of the donors called V segments functional above 56.7% productive rearrangements and segregating when the between-donor standard deviation exceeded 5%. A statistical classification framework was built for diagnosing cytomegalovirus status from the catalog of TCR beta chain sequences. In a later analysis, TCR nucleotide sequences were compared against IMGT/GENE-DB human TR gene sequences so that V and J genes could be assigned. A later analysis assigned CDR3 sequences and most-parsimonious VDJ recombination scenarios with the TCRdist pipeline. In a later analysis, every TCR beta chain was defined by the combination of its CDR3 amino acid sequence and its V-gene family, and reads without a unique V-gene family were dropped. A later analysis removed several hundred highly shared, low-generation-probability nucleotide sequences to deal with suspected cross-contamination and a sequencing artifact. In a later analysis, a clonal expansion index for each public chain was calculated from normalized within-repertoire ranks of inferred template counts. Generation probabilities in a later analysis came from a VDJ recombination model fitted to out-of-frame rearrangements, and those results were checked against IGoR. In a later analysis, hypergeometric tests were used to score TCR-TCR, TCR-HLA and TCR-CMV co-occurrence, with a repertoire-size bias correction applied to TCR pairs. False discovery rates were estimated in a later analysis by permuting HLA or CMV assignments 20 times. A later analysis grouped co-occurring TCRs with DBSCAN, adding TCRdist sequence similarity when clustering within HLA-allele-positive subsets. For co-occurrence clustering, repertoires with fewer than 30,000 or more than 120,000 public chains were excluded, along with four to six repertoires with anomalous nucleotide sharing. Not all clones reach the TCRdb copy of this immuneACCESS table, which keeps in-frame sequences only. Checked studies attribute under half of the gap to unresolved V genes and leave the rest unexplained. That table is the source of V, J and clone size, and D and trimming were worked out from the DNA. Present in this sample are around 140,000 clones, 78% of which were seen just once. The leading ten clones occupy roughly 2.9% of the sample.

Broad study findings and their caveats: V-gene and J-gene trimming of TCR beta chains was associated with a missense DCLRE1C variant in a later genetic analysis, and the association was replicated in an independent cohort. Specific HLA alleles were associated with over 15,000 TCR beta sequences at a false discovery rate of 0.05 in a later analysis. Correlated functional status among segregating V segments might be attributable to linkage disequilibrium, but an unknown experimental factor could not be ruled out. In a later analysis, most CMV-associated TCR beta chains were found to appear HLA-restricted, with HLA associations seemingly driven largely by CMV exposure. A later analysis reported that several top co-occurrence clusters appeared linked to parvovirus B19, influenza, CMV and Epstein-Barr virus. A cluster of highly shared sequence variants was judged likely to be a technical artifact of the sequencing pipeline. CMV serostatus was the only immune exposure information available for the cohort. Assigning TCR associations to individual alleles was difficult when HLA alleles, especially DR and DQ, strongly co-occurred. The presence/absence analyses assumed that sequencing depth was roughly uniform across donors, and that assumption may not be true. This cohort had only TCR beta chains sequenced, and the lack of alpha or paired-chain data limited which features could be detected. A later analysis found that HLA-associated TCR beta chains were more clonally expanded and had lower generation probabilities than equally common non-associated chains. Some IMGT-functional V segments, including TRBV6-2 and TRBV6-3, could not be distinguished by the 87-base-pair reads and were therefore excluded. In vitro tests confirmed that a few of the cytomegalovirus-associated TCR beta chains recognize cytomegalovirus antigens. According to the authors, the approach could potentially be generalized to other disease states and immunological phenotypes. While some public TCRs were present in many individuals, most TCR sequences turned up only very rarely across donors. Because counts were too low, about 15 rarely observed V segments, including chromosome 9 orphons, were left out of the earlier analysis of a few hundred of the donors. In the study, around 150 TCR beta chains were listed as associated with cytomegalovirus. The classifier was reported to diagnose cytomegalovirus status with high specificity and sensitivity in both the original and validation cohorts. Because some donors lacked HLA typing at each locus, the association tests relied only on the typed subset. A later analysis found that TCR association rates varied across HLA loci, with DRB1 alleles showing the most associated TCRs and HLA-C alleles the fewest. A further reported finding was that TCR beta sequences accurately predicted the HLA-A and HLA-B alleles for most subjects in the first cohort. According to a later genetic analysis, donors in an Asian-associated ancestry cluster had fewer N-insertions in productive TCRs than the approximately 700-donor mean. In an earlier analysis of some 540 of the donors, most TCR beta V segments appeared in productive rearrangements about 90% or about 30% of the time, broadly matching IMGT annotations.

The cohort consisted of 650 to 850 healthy bone marrow donors. All cohort members were sampled while nominally healthy, although unrecorded immune exposures were likely present. The donor was CMV seronegative and belonged to the group of 352 seronegative cohort members. A peripheral blood sample was collected from each donor, and TCR beta sequencing was performed on peripheral blood mononuclear cells. Genomic DNA extraction from the blood cell samples was performed with the Qiagen DNeasy Blood Extraction Kit. CDR3 length: 17 amino acids, cysteine to phenylalanine. Just CDR3 DNA is preserved here, 51 bases in frame from base 1. Looking up the germline V gene yields CDR1 SGHTA and CDR2 FQGNSA. V is cut back by 5 bases and J by 3 bases, with 11 bases in the junction unmatched.

The sequence links TRBV7-2 to TRBJ2-7; 12 nucleotides in the junction match TRBD2. This TCR derives from a female donor in good health and CMV-seronegative. The specimen was PBMCs. The CDR3 here reads CASSPRGLAGGGYEQYF. DNA sequence: TGTGCCAGCAGCCCCAGAGGTCTAGCGGGGGGGGGCTACGAGCAGTACTTC.